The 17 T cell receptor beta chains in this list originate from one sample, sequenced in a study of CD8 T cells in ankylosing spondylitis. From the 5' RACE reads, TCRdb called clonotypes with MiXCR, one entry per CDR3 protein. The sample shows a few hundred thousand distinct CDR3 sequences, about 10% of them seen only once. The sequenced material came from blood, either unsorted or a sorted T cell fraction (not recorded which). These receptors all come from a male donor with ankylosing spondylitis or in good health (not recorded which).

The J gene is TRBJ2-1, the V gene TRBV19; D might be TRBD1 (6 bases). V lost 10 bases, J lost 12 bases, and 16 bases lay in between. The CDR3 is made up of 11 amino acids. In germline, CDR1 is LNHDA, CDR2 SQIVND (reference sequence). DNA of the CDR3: TGTGCCATCGCGACAGGTGATGGGCAGTTCTTC. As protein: CAIATGDGQFF.

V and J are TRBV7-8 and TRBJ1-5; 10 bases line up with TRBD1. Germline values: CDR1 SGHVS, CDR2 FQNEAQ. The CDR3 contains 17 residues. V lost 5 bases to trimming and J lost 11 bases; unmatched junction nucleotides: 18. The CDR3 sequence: CASSRNPLGTGVRAQHF. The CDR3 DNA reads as TGTGCCAGCAGCAGGAACCCACTCGGGACAGGGGTCCGTGCCCAGCATTTT.

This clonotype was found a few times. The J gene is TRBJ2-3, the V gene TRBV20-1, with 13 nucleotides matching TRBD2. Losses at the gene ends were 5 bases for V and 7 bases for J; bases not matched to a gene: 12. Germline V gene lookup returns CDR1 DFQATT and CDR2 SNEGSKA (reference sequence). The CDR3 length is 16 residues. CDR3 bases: TGCAGTGCTCTCCCTCGACTAGCGGGGGGTACAAATACGCAGTATTTT. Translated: CSALPRLAGGTNTQYF.

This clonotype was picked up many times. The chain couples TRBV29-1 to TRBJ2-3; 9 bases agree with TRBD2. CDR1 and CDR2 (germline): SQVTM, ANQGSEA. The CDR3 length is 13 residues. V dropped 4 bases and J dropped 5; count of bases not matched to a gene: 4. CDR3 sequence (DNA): TGCAGCGTTGGGCGGGGGGGCCGAGATACGCAGTATTTT. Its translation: CSVGRGGRDTQYF.

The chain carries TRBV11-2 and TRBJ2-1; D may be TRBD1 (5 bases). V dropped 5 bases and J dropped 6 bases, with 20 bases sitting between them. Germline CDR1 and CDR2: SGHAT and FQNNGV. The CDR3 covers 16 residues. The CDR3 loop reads CASSPDPRGIGNEQFF. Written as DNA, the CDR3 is TGTGCCAGCAGCCCCGACCCTAGGGGTATTGGCAATGAGCAGTTCTTC.

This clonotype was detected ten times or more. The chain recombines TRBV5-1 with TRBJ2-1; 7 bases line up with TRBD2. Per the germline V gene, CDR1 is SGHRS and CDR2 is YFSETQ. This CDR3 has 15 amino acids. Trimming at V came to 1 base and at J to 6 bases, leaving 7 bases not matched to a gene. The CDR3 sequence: CASSLRLAEVNEQFF. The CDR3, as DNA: TGCGCCAGCAGCTTGCGTCTAGCGGAGGTCAATGAGCAGTTCTTC.

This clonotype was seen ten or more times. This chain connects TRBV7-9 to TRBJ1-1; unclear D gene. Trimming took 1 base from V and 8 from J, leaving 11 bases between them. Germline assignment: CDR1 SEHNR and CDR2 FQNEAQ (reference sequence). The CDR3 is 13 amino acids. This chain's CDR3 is CASSLGAGVEAFF. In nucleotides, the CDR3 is TGTGCCAGCAGCTTAGGGGCGGGAGTCGAAGCTTTCTTT.

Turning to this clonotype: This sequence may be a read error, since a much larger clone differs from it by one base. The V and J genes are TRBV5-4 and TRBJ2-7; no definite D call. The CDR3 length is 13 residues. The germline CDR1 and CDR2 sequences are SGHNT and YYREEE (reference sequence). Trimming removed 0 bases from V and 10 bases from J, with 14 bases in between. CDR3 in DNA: TGTGCCAGCAGCTTGGTGCAGTCCTCCGATCAGTACTTC. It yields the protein CASSLVQSSDQYF.

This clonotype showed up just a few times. The CDR3 region has the DNA TGTGCCAGCAGTGCGATTTTGGATTTCTACGAGCAGTACTTC. This codes for CASSAILDFYEQYF. V is TRBV2 and J is TRBJ2-7; D remains unclear. Germline V CDR1 and CDR2: SNHLY, FYNNEI. V shed 4 bases and J shed 3 bases, with 13 bases lying between them. CDR3 length: 14 amino acids. The complete variable domain, with remaining parts taken from reference TRBV2 and TRBJ2-7, reads EPEVTQTPSHQVTQMGQEVILRCVPISNHLYFYWYRQILGQKVEFLVSFYNNEISEKSEIFDDQFSVERPDGSNFTLKIRSTKLEDSAMYFCASSAILDFYEQYFGPGTRLTVT.

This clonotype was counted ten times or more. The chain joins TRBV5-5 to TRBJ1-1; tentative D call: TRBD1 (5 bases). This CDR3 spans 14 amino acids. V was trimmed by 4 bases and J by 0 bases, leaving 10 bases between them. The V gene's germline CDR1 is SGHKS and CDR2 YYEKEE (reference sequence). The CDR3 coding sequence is TGTGCCAGCAGCGTCGACAGAATGAACACTGAAGCTTTCTTT. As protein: CASSVDRMNTEAFF.

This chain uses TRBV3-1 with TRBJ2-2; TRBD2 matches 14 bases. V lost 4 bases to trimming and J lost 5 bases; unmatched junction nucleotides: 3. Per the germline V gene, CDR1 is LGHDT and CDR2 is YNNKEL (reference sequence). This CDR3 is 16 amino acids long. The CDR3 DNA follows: TGTGCCAGCAGCCTCGGGACTAGCGGGAGAACCGGGGAGCTGTTTTTT. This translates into CASSLGTSGRTGELFF.

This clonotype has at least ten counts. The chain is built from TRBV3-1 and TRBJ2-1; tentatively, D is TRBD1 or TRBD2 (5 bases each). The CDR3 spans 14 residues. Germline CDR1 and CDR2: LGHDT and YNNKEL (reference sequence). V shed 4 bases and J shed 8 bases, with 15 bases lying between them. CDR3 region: CASSLQPGRDEQFF. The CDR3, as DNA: TGTGCCAGCAGCCTACAACCGGGACGGGATGAGCAGTTCTTC.

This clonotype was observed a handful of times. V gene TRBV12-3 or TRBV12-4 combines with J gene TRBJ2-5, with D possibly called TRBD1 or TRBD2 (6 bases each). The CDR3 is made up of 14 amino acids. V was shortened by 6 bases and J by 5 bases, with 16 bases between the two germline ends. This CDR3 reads CASREGGSGETQYF. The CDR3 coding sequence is TGTGCCAGCAGAGAAGGGGGGTCAGGGGAGACCCAGTACTTC.

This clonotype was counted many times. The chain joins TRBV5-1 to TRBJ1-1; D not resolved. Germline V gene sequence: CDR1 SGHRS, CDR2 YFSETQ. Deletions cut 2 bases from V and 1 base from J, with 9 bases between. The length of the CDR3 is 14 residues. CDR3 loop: CASSFGPSNTEAFF. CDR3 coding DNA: TGCGCCAGCAGCTTCGGTCCCTCGAACACTGAAGCTTTCTTT.

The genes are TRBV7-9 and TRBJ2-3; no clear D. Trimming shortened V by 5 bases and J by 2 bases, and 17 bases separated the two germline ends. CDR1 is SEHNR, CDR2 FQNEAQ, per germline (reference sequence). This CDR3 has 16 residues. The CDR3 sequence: CASSDPGPGHTDTQYF. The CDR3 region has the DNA TGTGCCAGCAGCGATCCTGGTCCGGGCCACACAGATACGCAGTATTTT.

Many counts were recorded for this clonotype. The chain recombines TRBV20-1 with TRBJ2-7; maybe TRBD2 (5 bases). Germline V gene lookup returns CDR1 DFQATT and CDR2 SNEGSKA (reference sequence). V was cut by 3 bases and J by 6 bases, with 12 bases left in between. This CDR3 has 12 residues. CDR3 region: CSASLGTSEQYF. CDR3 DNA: TGCAGTGCTAGTCTGGGAACTAGCGAGCAGTACTTC.

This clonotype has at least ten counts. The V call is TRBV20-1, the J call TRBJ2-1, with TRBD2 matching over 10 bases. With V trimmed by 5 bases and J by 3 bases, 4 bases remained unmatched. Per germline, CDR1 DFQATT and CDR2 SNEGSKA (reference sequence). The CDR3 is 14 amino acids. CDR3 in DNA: TGCAGTGCTGCCGGACTAGCGGACTACAATGAGCAGTTCTTC. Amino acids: CSAAGLADYNEQFF.